These 26 T cell receptor beta chains were all obtained from the same sample, sequenced in a study of cytomegalovirus exposure and HLA in healthy donors. Primers included in the PCR were 60 Vbeta and 13 Jbeta primers. TCRdb's copy holds only in-frame clones and misses some; the assay was immunoSEQ multiplex PCR. The table shows about 160,000 clones, with around 84% occurring only once. Sample: PBMCs. Every receptor here comes from a man aged 45-60 years in good health and CMV-seropositive.

This chain uses TRBV6-1 with TRBJ2-7, with D tentatively TRBD1 or TRBD2 (5 bases each). The germline V gene encodes CDR1 MNHNS and CDR2 SASEGT. This CDR3 comprises 12 residues. Trimming took off 3 bases at V and 7 bases at J, with 10 bases between the two ends. The CDR3 region is CASSDGTREQYV. DNA for the CDR3: TGTGCCAGCAGTGATGGGACGCGGGAGCAGTACGTC.

The gene calls are TRBV15 and TRBJ2-1, with D tentatively TRBD2 (6 bases). Germline CDR1 is LNHNV and CDR2 is YYDKDF (reference sequence). The CDR3 consists of 14 residues. Trimming removed 3 bases from V and 1 base from J, with 7 bases in between. The CDR3 DNA follows: TGTGCCACCAGCAGCGGGAGTTCCTACAATGAGCAGTTCTTC. This sequence encodes CATSSGSSYNEQFF.

The rearrangement joins TRBV29-1 to TRBJ1-2, with TRBD1 matching over 7 bases. This CDR3 comprises 14 residues. Germline V CDR1 and CDR2: SQVTM, ANQGSEA. V gave up 6 bases and J gave up 8 bases; unmatched junction bases: 15. CDR3 loop: CSVPGDRDFKGYTF. Here the CDR3 DNA reads TGCAGCGTCCCAGGCGACAGGGACTTTAAAGGCTACACCTTC.

The J gene is TRBJ1-1, the V gene TRBV18, with TRBD1 matching over 10 bases. CDR3 length equals 11 residues. The germline V gene has CDR1 KGHSH and CDR2 LQKENI. Trimming cost V 5 bases and J 11 bases; bases outside gene matches: 2. The CDR3 region has the DNA TGTGCCAGCTCAGGGGACAGGGGTGCTTTCTTT. It yields the protein CASSGDRGAFF.

The rearrangement links TRBV4-1 to TRBJ1-6, with 9 bases lining up with TRBD1. Germline loops: CDR1 MGHRA, CDR2 YSYEKL. The CDR3 runs 15 residues. With 7 bases clipped from V and 6 bases from J, the junction kept 7 bases outside the gene matches. The CDR3 loop is CASNIPGQGNSPLHF. CDR3 nucleotides: TGCGCCAGCAACATACCGGGACAGGGTAATTCACCCCTCCACTTT.

The chain recombines TRBV6-6 with TRBJ1-5, with TRBD1 matching 8 bases. Germline V lookup: CDR1 MNHNY, CDR2 SVGAGI (reference sequence). V shed 6 bases and J 3 bases; nucleotides not matched to a gene: 7. CDR3 length equals 15 residues. CDR3 nucleotides: TGTGCCAGCAGGCCTCCGACAGGGGACAATCAGCCCCAGCATTTT. Amino acids: CASRPPTGDNQPQHF.

The chain employs TRBV19 and TRBJ2-5; D is perhaps TRBD2 (7 bases). The V and J ends lost 7 bases and 5 bases respectively, with 20 bases between them. The CDR3 length is 15 residues. CDR1 and CDR2 from the germline V gene are LNHDA and SQIVND (reference sequence). Here the CDR3 reads CASTPKGGSGETQYF. DNA of the CDR3: TGTGCCAGTACCCCAAAGGGGGGGAGTGGGGAGACCCAGTACTTC.

The gene calls are TRBV5-4 and TRBJ2-1; D gene uncertain. Germline V CDR1 and CDR2: SGHNT, YYREEE (reference sequence). The CDR3 is 17 amino acids. Trimming cost V 1 base and J 5 bases, with 19 bases left between them. Here the CDR3 DNA reads TGTGCCAGCAGCTTGCTTTTGGGCCCACTTCTACACAATGAGCAGTTCTTC. Protein: CASSLLLGPLLHNEQFF.

The chain carries TRBV6-1 and TRBJ2-2; 8 bases agree with TRBD2. This CDR3 spans 18 amino acids. Germline V gene data show CDR1 as MNHNS and CDR2 as SASEGT. V gave up 2 bases and J gave up 0 bases; unmatched junction bases: 8. The CDR3 DNA follows: TGTGCCAGCAGTGAAATGGCTAGCGGGTACGCGAACACCGGGGAGCTGTTTTTT. This sequence encodes CASSEMASGYANTGELFF.

This chain connects TRBV5-8 to TRBJ1-5; perhaps TRBD1 as D (6 bases). Trimming removed 4 bases from V and 4 bases from J, with 15 bases in between. The germline V gene encodes CDR1 SGHTS and CDR2 YDEGEE. This CDR3 has 15 residues. The CDR3 DNA is TGTGCCAGCAGCAGTTGGGCCAGGGGAAATCAGCCCCAGCATTTT. Residues: CASSSWARGNQPQHF.

The V and J genes are TRBV10-3 and TRBJ2-3; TRBD2 matches at 10 bases. Trimming removed 5 bases from V and 1 base from J; junction bases left unmatched: 0. The CDR3 length is 14 residues. Germline CDR1 and CDR2: ENHRY and SYGVKD. The chain's CDR3 is CAISTSGGTDTQYF. The CDR3 DNA is TGTGCCATCAGTACTAGCGGGGGCACAGATACGCAGTATTTT.

V usage is TRBV7-9 and J usage is TRBJ1-2; D remains ambiguous. CDR3 length: 13 amino acids. Trimming stripped 4 bases from V and 4 bases from J, with 10 bases between. Germline lookup yields CDR1 SEHNR and CDR2 FQNEAQ (reference sequence). The CDR3: CASSSGETYGYTF. DNA of the CDR3: TGTGCCAGCAGCTCGGGTGAGACCTATGGCTACACCTTC.

This rearrangement joins TRBV5-8 to TRBJ1-1; 7 bases align to TRBD1. The V and J ends lost 2 bases and 3 bases, in that order; junction bases with no gene match: 4. This CDR3 comprises 14 residues. Germline CDR1 reads SGHTS; CDR2 reads YDEGEE. The CDR3, as DNA: TGTGCCAGCAGCTTCGGGCAGGGGGACACTGAAGCTTTCTTT. Amino acid sequence: CASSFGQGDTEAFF.

This chain uses TRBV5-6 with TRBJ1-1; the D gene is possibly TRBD1 (5 bases). The CDR3 has 15 amino acids. Per the germline V gene, CDR1 is SGHDT and CDR2 is YYEEEE. Trimming pared 0 bases from V and 2 bases from J, leaving 11 bases between. The CDR3 protein is CASSLEGSYNTEAFF. The CDR3 DNA reads TGTGCCAGCAGCTTGGAGGGGTCCTACAACACTGAAGCTTTCTTT.

The V and J genes are TRBV5-1 and TRBJ1-6; 9 bases align to TRBD1. Germline V gene sequence: CDR1 SGHRS, CDR2 YFSETQ. The CDR3 has 15 residues. Trimming at V came to 4 bases and at J to 8 bases, leaving 7 bases not matched to a gene. CDR3 coding DNA: TGCGCCAGCAGCACTGCGGGACAGGGTTATTCACCCCTCCACTTT. Its translation is CASSTAGQGYSPLHF. Filled out from reference TRBV5-1 and TRBJ1-6, the complete variable domain reads KAGVTQTPRYLIKTRGQQVTLSCSPISGHRSVSWYQQTPGQGLQFLFEYFSETQRNKGNFPGRFSGRQFSNSRSEMNVSTLELGDSALYLCASSTAGQGYSPLHFGNGTRLTVT.

The chain combines TRBV5-1 with TRBJ2-1; TRBD1 matches 7 bases. The CDR3 consists of 14 residues. Germline values: CDR1 SGHRS, CDR2 YFSETQ. The ends lost 4 bases at V and 2 bases at J; junction bases unmatched: 3. The CDR3 nucleotides are TGCGCCAGCAGCCGGGGACAGACCTACAATGAGCAGTTCTTC. This sequence encodes CASSRGQTYNEQFF.

The chain joins TRBV6-6 to TRBJ1-1; the D gene is possibly TRBD1 (5 bases). Germline V gene lookup returns CDR1 MNHNY and CDR2 SVGAGI (reference sequence). The CDR3 sequence is 15 residues long. V was pared by 8 bases and J by 4 bases, with 20 bases between. DNA of the CDR3: TGTGCCAGCGTTAAGGGAACAGGCGGGACCACTGAAGCTTTCTTT. As protein: CASVKGTGGTTEAFF.

The V and J genes are TRBV14 and TRBJ1-1, with a tentative D call TRBD1 (5 bases). This CDR3 has 16 residues. The germline CDR1 and CDR2 sequences are SGHDN and FVKESK. The ends were cut back, 0 bases at V and 10 bases at J, with 21 bases in the middle. CDR3 nucleotides: TGTGCCAGCAGCCAAGATCTAGGGGTGCGGACCCCGGGAGCTTTCTTT. It codes for CASSQDLGVRTPGAFF.

V usage is TRBV11-2 and J usage is TRBJ2-3; D is perhaps TRBD2 (5 bases). The CDR3 runs to 15 residues. The V end was cut by 1 base, the J end by 3 bases, with 11 bases between. Germline assignment: CDR1 SGHAT and CDR2 FQNNGV. This CDR3 reads CASSLVRGSTDTQYF. The CDR3, as DNA: TGTGCCAGCAGCTTAGTTAGAGGGAGTACAGATACGCAGTATTTT.

The chain joins TRBV4-2 to TRBJ2-7; a weak D match, TRBD1 (5 bases). The CDR3 has 14 amino acids. V gave up 0 bases and J gave up 3 bases, with 9 bases separating them. Germline loops: CDR1 LGHNA, CDR2 YNFKEQ. The CDR3 loop reads CASSQDWQGYEQYF. The CDR3 coding sequence is TGTGCCAGCAGCCAAGACTGGCAGGGCTACGAGCAGTACTTC.

Details on this clone: This sample also contains other DNA sequences that code for the same CDR3. The chain combines TRBV7-9 with TRBJ2-5, with 7 bases aligning to TRBD1. V gave up 4 bases and J gave up 0 bases; unmatched junction bases: 2. The germline CDR1 and CDR2 sequences are SEHNR and FQNEAQ (reference sequence). The CDR3 runs to 14 residues. In nucleotides, the CDR3 is TGTGCCAGCAGCTCGGGACAGTACCAAGAGACCCAGTACTTC. Translating gives CASSSGQYQETQYF.

This rearrangement joins TRBV5-4 to TRBJ2-1; D possibly corresponds to TRBD1 (5 bases). Germline V CDR1 and CDR2: SGHNT, YYREEE (reference sequence). CDR3 size: 14 residues. This CDR3 is CASLWSDSANEQFF. DNA of the CDR3: TGTGCGAGCTTGTGGTCAGACAGCGCCAATGAGCAGTTCTTC.

The chain uses TRBV10-1 and TRBJ2-2; 11 bases are shared with TRBD2. V was pared by 4 bases and J by 2 bases, with 9 bases of the junction left unmatched. This CDR3 spans 18 amino acids. CDR1 is WNHNN and CDR2 is SYGVQD in the germline V gene (reference sequence). The CDR3 sequence is CASSGASGRTINTGELFF. CDR3 sequence (DNA): TGCGCCAGCAGTGGGGCTAGCGGGAGGACGATAAACACCGGGGAGCTGTTTTTT.

This chain uses TRBV4-1 with TRBJ1-1; 7 positions agree with TRBD1. V was clipped by 0 bases and J by 6 bases; unmatched bases: 13. The CDR3 runs to 17 residues. Germline values: CDR1 MGHRA, CDR2 YSYEKL. The CDR3 reads CASSQDQDRSKRAEAFF. The CDR3 DNA is TGCGCCAGCAGCCAAGATCAGGACAGGTCAAAGAGGGCTGAAGCTTTCTTT.

The chain links TRBV9 to TRBJ2-3, with 7 bases aligning to TRBD1. The CDR3 has 16 amino acids. In germline, CDR1 is SGDLS, CDR2 YYNGEE. Trimming at V came to 4 bases and at J to 4 bases, leaving 12 bases not matched to a gene. The CDR3 is CASSSRQGRAPDTQYF. The CDR3 nucleotides are TGTGCCAGCAGCTCACGACAGGGTAGGGCCCCAGATACGCAGTATTTT.

In its sample, this clone was seen once. The rearrangement joins TRBV28 to TRBJ2-3, with D perhaps TRBD2 (6 bases). V was clipped by 4 bases and J by 4 bases, with 12 bases between them. The CDR3 spans 14 residues. In germline, CDR1 is MDHEN, CDR2 SYDVKM. CDR3: CASSSGGGSDTQYF. The CDR3 DNA follows: TGTGCCAGCAGTTCTGGGGGAGGCTCAGATACGCAGTATTTT.